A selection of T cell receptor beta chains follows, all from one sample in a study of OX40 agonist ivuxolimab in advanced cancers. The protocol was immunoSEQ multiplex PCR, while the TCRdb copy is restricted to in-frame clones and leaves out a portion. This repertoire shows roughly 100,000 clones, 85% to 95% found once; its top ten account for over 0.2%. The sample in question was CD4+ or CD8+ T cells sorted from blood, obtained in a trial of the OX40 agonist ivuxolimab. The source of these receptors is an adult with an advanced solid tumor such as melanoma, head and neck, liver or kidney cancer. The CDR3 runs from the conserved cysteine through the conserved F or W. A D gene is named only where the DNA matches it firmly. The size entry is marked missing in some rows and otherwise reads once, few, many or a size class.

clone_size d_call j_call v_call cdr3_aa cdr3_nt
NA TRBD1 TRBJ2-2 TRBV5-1 CASRGQGASGELFF TGCGCCAGCCGGGGACAGGGGGCCTCCGGGGAGCTGTTTTTT
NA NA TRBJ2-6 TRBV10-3 CAITTSGANVLTF TGTGCCATCACCACCTCTGGGGCCAACGTCCTGACTTTC
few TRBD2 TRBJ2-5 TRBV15 CATSRVSLAGGPYQETQYF TGTGCCACCAGCAGAGTTTCGCTAGCGGGAGGACCATACCAAGAGACCCAGTACTTC
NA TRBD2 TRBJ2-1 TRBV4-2 CASSQAAGGDNEQFF TGTGCCAGCAGCCAGGCGGCGGGGGGGGACAATGAGCAGTTCTTC
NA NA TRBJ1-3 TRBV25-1 CASSVSSGNTIYF TGTGCCAGCAGTGTAAGCTCTGGAAACACCATATATTTT
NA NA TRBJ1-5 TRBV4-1 CASSQPQPNQPQHF TGCGCCAGCAGCCAGCCACAGCCCAATCAGCCCCAGCATTTT
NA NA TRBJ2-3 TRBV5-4 CASSLGGDTQYF TGTGCCAGCAGCTTGGGAGGAGATACGCAGTATTTT
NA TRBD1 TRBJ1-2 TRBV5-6 CASIHGTAYGYTF TGTGCCAGCATCCATGGGACAGCCTATGGCTACACCTTC
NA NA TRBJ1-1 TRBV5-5 CASSLGPAGVYRTEAFF TGTGCCAGCAGCTTGGGCCCCGCAGGGGTATATAGAACTGAAGCTTTCTTT
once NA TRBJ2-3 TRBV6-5 CASSHRDSTDTQYF TGTGCCAGCAGTCATCGGGACAGCACAGATACGCAGTATTTT
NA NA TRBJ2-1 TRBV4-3 CASSQGFWNEQFF TGCGCCAGCAGCCAAGGTTTCTGGAATGAGCAGTTCTTC
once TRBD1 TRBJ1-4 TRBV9 CASSRQGQGFEKLFF TGTGCCAGCAGCCGACAGGGACAGGGGTTTGAAAAACTGTTTTTT
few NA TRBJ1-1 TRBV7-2 CASSSWMGTEAFF TGTGCCAGCAGCTCGTGGATGGGGACTGAAGCTTTCTTT
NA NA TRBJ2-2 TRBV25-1 CASSEYTAAGELFF TGTGCCAGCAGTGAATATACCGCGGCGGGGGAGCTGTTTTTT
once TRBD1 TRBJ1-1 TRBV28 CASSPPGQGNTEAFF TGTGCCAGCAGTCCCCCAGGACAGGGTAACACTGAAGCTTTCTTT
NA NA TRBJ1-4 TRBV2 CASGGLGNEKLFF TGTGCCAGCGGGGGCCTGGGTAATGAAAAACTGTTTTTT
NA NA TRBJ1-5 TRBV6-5 CASSEMESQPQHF TGTGCCAGCAGTGAAATGGAATCTCAGCCCCAGCATTTT
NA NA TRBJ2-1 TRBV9 CASSVGGTLYNEQFF TGTGCCAGCAGCGTAGGGGGGACCCTCTACAATGAGCAGTTCTTC
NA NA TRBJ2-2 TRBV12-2 CASRLEAANTGELFF TGTGCAAGTCGCTTAGAGGCAGCGAACACCGGGGAGCTGTTTTTT
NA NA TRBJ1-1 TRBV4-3 CASSQDTVRGSEAFF TGCGCCAGCAGCCAGGATACAGTTAGGGGCAGTGAAGCTTTCTTT
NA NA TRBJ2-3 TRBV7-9 CASSLLSSTDTQYF TGTGCCAGCAGCTTATTATCTAGCACAGATACGCAGTATTTT
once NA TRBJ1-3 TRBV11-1 CASSLAGRGNTIYF TGTGCCAGCAGCTTAGCCGGTCGTGGAAACACCATATATTTT